This section outlines one T cell receptor beta chain sequence together with its context. This clone was seen ten or more times. Its target antigen remains unknown. No qualities accompany the bases; no much larger clone lies one base away. What the treatment or condition label conveys for this sample: high-dose cyclophosphamide on days +3 and +4 as single-agent GVHD prophylaxis. For conditioning, the PTCy patients got busulfan and fludarabine, then a related or unrelated marrow graft, followed by cyclophosphamide on days +3 and +4. The PTCy-treated patients were enrolled in a prospective multi-institutional clinical trial. Peripheral blood and bone marrow mononuclear cells were isolated by Ficoll-Hypaque density centrifugation and were cryopreserved. Genomic DNA was the input for TRB sequencing, which was run either with the immunoSEQ assay at survey resolution or with the hsTCRB kit. In the source study's methods: Initial read processing used immunoSEQ software, and repertoire analyses used the LymphoSeq R package. For each TRB dataset, clonality was calculated as 1 minus normalized Shannon entropy, and the Gini coefficient was computed as well. To infer phenotypes in unsorted samples, TRB sequences from sorted subsets of the recipient or donor were mapped onto the unsorted samples of the same recipient. Drawn from immuneACCESS, this table holds only the in-frame rearrangements with V and J called that TCRdb kept. Clones are partly lost; checked studies trace under half to an unresolved V gene and leave the rest unexplained. That table is the source of V, J and clone size, and D and trimming were worked out from the DNA. Across this sample, about 17,000 clones were tabulated and none appeared just once. The ten largest clones take up roughly 0.54% of the sample.

This record comes from a study of T cells after posttransplantation cyclophosphamide (dated by TCRdb to between 2015 and 2016). Background for the entire study: The study tracked T cell repertoire reconstitution by TRB sequencing after myeloablative bone marrow transplantation using posttransplantation cyclophosphamide as GVHD prophylaxis. TRB sequencing was also done on up to 3 additional blood samples from 2 to 5.2 years after transplant in 3 patients, and on pretransplant blood from a handful of patients. Blood from all 30 or so PTCy patients who had 1-year posttransplant specimens underwent TRB sequencing. Because TRA and TRB clonality correlated tightly in some 10 samples, the subsequent TCR analyses were limited to TRB only. Samples from roughly 32 PTCy-treated patients, along with samples from around 16 of their related bone marrow donors, underwent antigen receptor sequencing. Public TRB sequences were queried against a database of over 3,500 sequences associated with responses to pathogens, tumor antigens, self-antigens and alloantigens.

Paper-wide results and their limitations: Across roughly 49 patients, TRB clonality was highly associated with recipient CMV seropositivity and CMV reactivation, and diversity in PTCy patients was similar to diversity in CNI/methotrexate controls. The TRB repertoires of T cells infiltrating skin or the GI tract showed only limited overlap with the TRB repertoires found in blood. Donor-recipient similarity was low at 1-2 months but rose over the first year, and later blood repertoires were often dominated by donor CD8+ memory clones.

This specimen was PBMCs, taken after allogeneic stem cell transplant with posttransplant cyclophosphamide. The clonotype was recovered from a female patient aged 25-39 years who received an allogeneic stem cell transplant from a related donor, was CMV-positive, and had no GVHD. After transplantation, some T cells may belong to the graft donor instead of the recipient.

The CDR3 is CASSLGQAWEEQYF. The DNA sequence is given as TGTGCCAGCTCACTCGGACAGGCTTGGGAAGAGCAGTACTTC. The rearrangement combines TRBV18 with TRBJ2-7; 7 of the junction bases match TRBD1. Trimming removed 4 bases from V and 7 bases from J; the gene matches leave 10 bases unexplained. Reading the germline V gene gives CDR1 KGHSH and CDR2 LQKENI. The CDR3 sequence holds 14 residues, the cysteine and phenylalanine included. The DNA shown is the 42-base CDR3, in frame from base 1.